This TCR beta chain was found in a study of beta chain features in type 1 diabetes. In the study overall: Patients were similar to healthy donors in age and gender (as well as in cell yields).

Over 95% purity was reached by all sorted populations. The study reverse transcribed the entire isolated RNA, so it sequenced expressed TCRB transcripts. Produced via immunoSEQ multiplex PCR; TCRdb's table is partial and in-frame only. The table has a few hundred thousand clones, over 11% seen once. The sample holds a few counts of this clone. The antigen is not known. General observations from the study: Shorter TCRB CDR3s, moderately but significantly so, marked every one of the four CD4+ subsets in Type 1 diabetes patients.

Germline assignment: CDR1 LNHDA and CDR2 SQIVND (reference sequence). There are 13 residues in the CDR3. J gave up 9 bases and V 4 bases, and 7 bases lay outside the gene matches. The sample taken for sequencing was naive CD4+ T cells from blood. This clonotype originated in a man younger than 40 with type 1 diabetes. This chain uses TRBV19 with TRBJ1-2; 8 positions agree with TRBD1. CDR3 nucleotide sequence: TGTGCCAGTAGTACGGGACAGGCCTCTAGCTACACCTTC. This gives the protein CASSTGQASSYTF.